This TCR beta chain is drawn from a study of blood T cell repertoires in COVID-19. Whole-study context: Researchers got acute and convalescent COVID-19 samples from the United States, Italy and Spain.

Participants, 18 to 89 years old, spanned 25 or so US areas. Participants had their cohort set by participant-reported clinical history. This clone was counted a single time. The V and J ends lost 1 base and 4 bases, in that order; junction bases with no gene match: 2. CDR3 length equals 14 residues. Germline lookup yields CDR1 MGHRA and CDR2 YSYEKL. As originally analysed: Reference gene primer amplification yielded estimated nucleated cell counts. TCRdb's table, derived via immunoSEQ multiplex PCR, lists solely in-frame clones and lacks some. The V and J calls and the clone size are those of that table, but D and trimming were determined from the DNA. The profile shows some 350,000 clones, about 87% of them singletons.

This receptor was taken from a woman younger than 45 who had recovered from COVID-19. The source material was PBMCs or T cells enriched from blood (not recorded which). The chain employs TRBV4-1 and TRBJ1-2, with 8 bases that match TRBD1. CDR3 in DNA: TGCGCCAGCAGCCAAGGAGACAGGGGCTATGGCTACACCTTC. Protein sequence: CASSQGDRGYGYTF.